This entry describes one T cell receptor (beta chain). The record originates from a study of blood T cell repertoires in COVID-19. Study summary: Samples representing acute and convalescent COVID-19 were sourced from the United States, Italy and Spain. The cDNA or gDNA used as material had been derived from T cells, B-cell-depleted T cells, or PBMCs.

Germline CDR1 LNHDA, CDR2 SQIVND (reference sequence). The trim removed 0 bases at V and 2 bases at J, leaving 15 bases unmatched. This CDR3 is 19 amino acids long. Original processing methods: For nucleated cells, counts were estimated from reference gene primer amplification. The assay was immunoSEQ multiplex PCR, and TCRdb's table has in-frame clones only and misses some. V and J calls and clone size are those listed in that table; D and trimming were worked out from the DNA. The sample includes about 180,000 clones, less than 90% of them seen just once. The sample comprised peripheral blood. The V and J genes are TRBV19 and TRBJ1-1; 7 bases match TRBD1. This sequence was found in an older woman with COVID-19, enrolled during active disease. Here the CDR3 DNA reads TGTGCCAGTAGTATAGATCGAACTAACAGGGGAGTCGTTAACACTGAAGCTTTCTTT. This gives the protein CASSIDRTNRGVVNTEAFF.